Below, 10 T cell receptor beta chains from the same sample are listed, as sequenced in a study of T cells in Graves' hyperthyroidism and ophthalmopathy (dated by TCRdb to about 2019). Library prep was done by multiplex PCR. Sequencing used an Illumina HiSeq 2000. The TCR beta CDR3 regions were amplified from RNA transcripts. For the first round of RT-PCR on the TCR CDR3, the HTBI primer set was used together with the Qiagen OneStep RT-PCR kit. TCRdb redid the processing of the public reads, applying fastp at Q25 and MiXCR, and retained in-frame beta chains. Identical CDR3 protein sequences are pooled into one entry, listed with their most common genes and DNA. The sample data list 350,000 to 400,000 distinct CDR3 sequences, and approximately 15% of these were observed just once. Roughly 9.6% of the sample goes to the ten largest clones. Specimen: blood. The receptors come from a woman in her sixties with Graves' hyperthyroidism.

V gene TRBV7-2 combines with J gene TRBJ2-7; D remains unclear. The CDR3 length is 12 residues. The germline gives CDR1 SGHTA, CDR2 FQGNSA. V was clipped by 0 bases and J by 4 bases, with 4 bases between them. The CDR3 loop reads CASSLAYYEQYF. Written as DNA, the CDR3 is TGTGCCAGCAGCTTAGCCTATTACGAGCAGTACTTC.

This clonotype was counted at least ten times. The V gene is TRBV2, the J gene TRBJ2-3; either TRBD1 or TRBD2 may fit D (6 bases each). This CDR3 spans 14 amino acids. Trimming cost V 11 bases and J 0 bases, with 15 bases left between them. The V gene's germline CDR1 is SNHLY and CDR2 FYNNEI. This CDR3 reads CARKGGTSTDTQYF. The CDR3 DNA sequence: TGTGCCCGAAAAGGGGGGACGAGCACAGATACGCAGTATTTT.

This clonotype was detected ten times or more. The chain employs TRBV7-2 and TRBJ2-7; D perhaps matches TRBD2 (6 bases). The germline CDR1 and CDR2 sequences are SGHTA and FQGNSA. The ends were cut back, 2 bases at V and 5 bases at J, with 16 bases in the middle. The CDR3 sequence is 15 residues long. The DNA of the CDR3 is TGTGCCAGCAGCTTATTGTCTACCCGGGGGAACGAGCAGTACTTC. Amino acids: CASSLLSTRGNEQYF.

This clonotype came up many times. The chain employs TRBV7-9 and TRBJ2-7, with 8 bases matching TRBD2. The V and J ends lost 5 bases and 0 bases, in that order; junction bases with no gene match: 6. CDR3 size: 15 residues. The V gene's germline CDR1 is SEHNR and CDR2 FQNEAQ (reference sequence). The CDR3 nucleotides are TGTGCCAGCAGCAGGAGCGGGAGACGCTCCTACGAGCAGTACTTC. Translation: CASSRSGRRSYEQYF.

This clonotype was seen repeatedly, ten times or more. The chain has TRBV30 and TRBJ1-1, with unresolved D. The germline V and J ends were trimmed by 1 base and 1 base, with 4 bases remaining between them. The CDR3 contains 12 residues. Germline V gene sequence: CDR1 GTSNPN, CDR2 SVGIG (reference sequence). CDR3 sequence (DNA): TGTGCCTGGAGTGGGGGGAACACTGAAGCTTTCTTT. Protein: CAWSGGNTEAFF.

This clonotype was seen many times. The chain links TRBV2 to TRBJ2-7; D remains unclear. V was trimmed by 1 base and J by 4 bases, leaving 20 bases between them. Germline V gene data show CDR1 as SNHLY and CDR2 as FYNNEI. This CDR3 is built from 17 residues. CDR3 nucleotide sequence: TGTGCCAGCAGTGAAGGATCCACGGCAGATGGGATTTACGAGCAGTACTTC. The encoded protein is CASSEGSTADGIYEQYF.

The rearrangement links TRBV4-1 to TRBJ2-7; D remains unclear. Trimming left V 1 base short and J 6 bases short, with 13 bases between. This CDR3 region has 14 residues. The V gene's germline CDR1 is MGHRA and CDR2 YSYEKL. CDR3 coding DNA: TGCGCCAGCAGCCAAGCCCCTCGTAGTTCCGAGCAGTACTTC. Amino acids: CASSQAPRSSEQYF.

This chain connects TRBV7-8 to TRBJ2-7; a possible D gene is TRBD2 (6 bases). CDR3 length: 16 residues. Trimming removed 1 base from V and 7 bases from J, with 20 bases in between. CDR1 and CDR2 from the germline V gene are SGHVS and FQNEAQ. The CDR3 region is CASSLGPAGLYNEQYF. The CDR3 DNA reads TGTGCCAGCAGCTTAGGTCCAGCGGGTCTTTACAATGAGCAGTACTTC.

This clonotype was detected a few times. A much larger clone lies one base from this, so it may be a read error. This chain connects TRBV5-1 to TRBJ1-5; no clear D. This CDR3 is built from 16 residues. Germline loops: CDR1 SGHRS, CDR2 YFSETQ. The chain's CDR3 is CTSSLEGRAGNQPQHF. The CDR3 region has the DNA TGCACCAGCAGCTTGGAGGGCAGAGCCGGCAATCAGCCCCAGCATTTT.

The sample holds many counts of this clonotype. The CDR3 spells CASSLLGIAHEQFF. The CDR3 region has the DNA TGTGCCAGCAGCCTCCTCGGGATTGCACATGAGCAGTTCTTC. The rearrangement links TRBV11-2 to TRBJ2-1, with D maybe TRBD2 (5 bases). Germline CDR1 SGHAT, CDR2 FQNNGV. The CDR3 totals 14 residues. The V end lost 5 bases, the J end lost 8 bases, and 16 bases lay between the germline ends.